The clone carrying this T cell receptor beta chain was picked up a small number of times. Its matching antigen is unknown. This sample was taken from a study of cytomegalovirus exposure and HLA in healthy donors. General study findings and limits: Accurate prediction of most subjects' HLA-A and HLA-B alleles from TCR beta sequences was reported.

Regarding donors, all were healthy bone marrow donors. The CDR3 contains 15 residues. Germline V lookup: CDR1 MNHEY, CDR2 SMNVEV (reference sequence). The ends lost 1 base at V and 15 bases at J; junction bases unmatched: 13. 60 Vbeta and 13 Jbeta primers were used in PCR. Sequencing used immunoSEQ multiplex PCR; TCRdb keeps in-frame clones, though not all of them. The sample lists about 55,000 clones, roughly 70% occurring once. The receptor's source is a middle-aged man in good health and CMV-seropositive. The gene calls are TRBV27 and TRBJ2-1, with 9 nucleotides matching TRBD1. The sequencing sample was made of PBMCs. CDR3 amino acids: CASSLWAGQGNQLFF. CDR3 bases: TGTGCCAGCAGTTTATGGGCCGGACAGGGGAATCAATTGTTCTTC.